A single sample is the source of the 29 T cell receptor beta chains below, sequenced in a study of blood T cell repertoires in COVID-19. TCRdb keeps only in-frame clones here, not all; method: immunoSEQ multiplex PCR. The top ten clones hold roughly 8.2% of a sample with 180,000 or so clones, roughly 85% of them seen once. Sequencing was done on a sample of peripheral blood. These receptors originate from a man aged 55 to 70 with acute or convalescent COVID-19.

This chain connects TRBV5-1 to TRBJ2-3; D possibly corresponds to TRBD1 (6 bases). V was shortened by 3 bases and J by 6 bases, with 17 bases between the two germline ends. The CDR3 sequence is 15 residues long. Germline V CDR1 and CDR2: SGHRS, YFSETQ. The CDR3 coding sequence is TGCGCCAGCAGCTCCGGACAGAACCAGGTGGATACGCAGTATTTT. Translated, it gives CASSSGQNQVDTQYF. The full variable domain, rest sourced from reference TRBV5-1 and TRBJ2-3, is KAGVTQTPRYLIKTRGQQVTLSCSPISGHRSVSWYQQTPGQGLQFLFEYFSETQRNKGNFPGRFSGRQFSNSRSEMNVSTLELGDSALYLCASSSGQNQVDTQYFGPGTRLTVL.

The V call is TRBV19, the J call TRBJ2-7; the D is unclear. Germline V gene sequence: CDR1 LNHDA, CDR2 SQIVND (reference sequence). The V and J ends lost 10 bases and 4 bases respectively, with 11 bases between them. This CDR3 comprises 11 residues. The CDR3 coding sequence is TGTGCCACTGGCGTCGGGTACGAGCAGTACTTC. Its protein is CATGVGYEQYF.

The chain recombines TRBV5-4 with TRBJ2-2, with D possibly TRBD1 on 5 matching bases. The CDR3 sequence is 15 residues long. Germline V gene sequence: CDR1 SGHNT, CDR2 YYREEE (reference sequence). V was trimmed by 5 bases and J by 4 bases, leaving 15 bases between them. The CDR3 sequence is CASSYDRPSTGELFF. CDR3 sequence (DNA): TGTGCCAGCAGTTACGACAGACCATCCACCGGGGAGCTGTTTTTT. Using reference TRBV5-4 and TRBJ2-2 for the parts outside the CDR3, the full variable domain is ETGVTQSPTHLIKTRGQQVTLRCSSQSGHNTVSWYQQALGQGPQFIFQYYREEENGRGNFPPRFSGLQFPNYSSELNVNALELDDSALYLCASSYDRPSTGELFFGEGSRLTVL.

This clone was seen a single time. The chain employs TRBV7-2 and TRBJ2-7, with 12 bases lining up with TRBD2. Germline trimming cut 1 base from V and 6 bases from J; bases unmatched to any gene: 4. The CDR3 runs to 15 residues. Per germline, CDR1 SGHTA and CDR2 FQGNSA. Written as DNA, the CDR3 is TGTGCCAGCAGCTTAGGACTAGCGGGAGTCTCCGAGCAGTACTTC. Translated, it gives CASSLGLAGVSEQYF.

The rearrangement joins TRBV2 to TRBJ2-2, with D unresolved. The CDR3 is 12 residues long. Trimming took 4 bases from V and 9 from J, leaving 9 bases between them. Germline V CDR1 and CDR2: SNHLY, FYNNEI. CDR3 DNA: TGTGCCAGCAGTGTACGAGCGAGGGAGCTGTTTTTT. It yields the protein CASSVRARELFF.

The V call is TRBV9, the J call TRBJ1-2; tentative D call: TRBD1 (5 bases). The V gene lost 2 bases and the J gene lost 7 bases, with 18 bases spanning the gap. The CDR3 sequence is 15 residues long. CDR1 and CDR2 (germline): SGDLS, YYNGEE. The chain's CDR3 is CASSVASGGVGGYTF. For the CDR3, the DNA is TGTGCCAGCAGCGTGGCGTCGGGAGGGGTGGGTGGCTACACCTTC.

The chain carries TRBV7-9 and TRBJ2-7; the D gene is possibly TRBD1 (5 bases). Per germline, CDR1 SEHNR and CDR2 FQNEAQ (reference sequence). Trimming shortened V by 1 base and J by 5 bases, and 15 bases separated the two germline ends. The CDR3 runs 15 residues. The CDR3 loop is CASSLGGATNHEQYF. DNA of the CDR3: TGTGCCAGCAGCTTAGGGGGCGCTACGAACCACGAGCAGTACTTC.

The chain joins TRBV27 to TRBJ1-5; weak D call: TRBD1 (6 bases). Trimming removed 10 bases at V and 3 bases at J, with 16 bases between. The CDR3 is 14 amino acids. From germline, CDR1 is MNHEY and CDR2 SMNVEV (reference sequence). The CDR3 sequence: CATARAGVNQPQHF. The CDR3 DNA sequence: TGTGCCACCGCGAGGGCAGGGGTCAATCAGCCCCAGCATTTT.

The chain links TRBV5-1 to TRBJ2-5; 10 bases are a match to TRBD2. Trimming removed 0 bases from V and 4 bases from J; junction bases left unmatched: 3. The germline V gene encodes CDR1 SGHRS and CDR2 YFSETQ. This CDR3 has 15 amino acids. The CDR3 nucleotides are TGCGCCAGCAGCTTGGCTAGCGGGAGTGGAGAGACCCAGTACTTC. Protein product: CASSLASGSGETQYF.

The rearrangement joins TRBV2 to TRBJ2-7; D is uncertain. V lost 5 bases to trimming and J lost 3 bases, with 17 bases between them. CDR1 and CDR2 from the germline V gene are SNHLY and FYNNEI. The CDR3 covers 15 residues. The CDR3 bases are TGTGCCAGCAGTACTACTGGAACCCTATACTACGAGCAGTACTTC. It is translated as CASSTTGTLYYEQYF.

The V gene is TRBV28, the J gene TRBJ2-3, with 9 positions matching TRBD2. The ends lost 7 bases at V and 5 bases at J; junction bases unmatched: 4. The CDR3 is made up of 13 amino acids. The germline V gene has CDR1 MDHEN and CDR2 SYDVKM. The CDR3 sequence: CASMAGGGDTQYF. CDR3 sequence (DNA): TGTGCCAGCATGGCGGGAGGGGGAGATACGCAGTATTTT.

J is TRBJ1-5 and V is TRBV19; TRBD1 agrees at 7 bases. Germline CDR1 is LNHDA and CDR2 is SQIVND (reference sequence). The CDR3 runs 16 residues. V was clipped by 2 bases and J by 1 base; unmatched bases: 5. The CDR3 DNA follows: TGTGCCAGTAGTATACCAACGACAGGGAGCAATCAGCCCCAGCATTTT. Protein sequence: CASSIPTTGSNQPQHF.

The chain carries TRBV7-8 and TRBJ1-4, with TRBD1 matching over 7 bases. With 5 bases clipped from V and 3 bases from J, the junction kept 9 bases outside the gene matches. Germline V CDR1 and CDR2: SGHVS, FQNEAQ. The CDR3 loop spans 16 amino acids. This CDR3 reads CASSPRGLAANEKLFF. In nucleotides, the CDR3 is TGTGCCAGCAGCCCCAGGGGGTTAGCAGCTAATGAAAAACTGTTTTTT.

The CDR3 loop is CASSGLVRDQPQHF. The CDR3, as DNA: TGTGCCAGCAGTGGATTGGTCCGCGATCAGCCCCAGCATTTT. The chain recombines TRBV2 with TRBJ1-5; D not resolved. The germline CDR1 and CDR2 sequences are SNHLY and FYNNEI. Trimming removed 4 bases from V and 5 bases from J, with 12 bases in between. The CDR3 is 14 residues long.

The chain links TRBV27 to TRBJ2-7, with D hard to call. Germline-derived CDR1 and CDR2 are MNHEY and SMNVEV (reference sequence). The CDR3 sequence is 13 residues long. V lost 2 bases and J 0 bases, leaving 5 bases between the germline ends. CDR3 DNA: TGTGCCAGCAGTTTAGCGCGCTCCTACGAGCAGTACTTC. Amino acids: CASSLARSYEQYF.

The chain joins TRBV5-4 to TRBJ2-7; D is undetermined. The CDR3 has 13 residues. Per germline, CDR1 SGHNT and CDR2 YYREEE (reference sequence). Trimming removed 4 bases from V and 3 bases from J, with 11 bases in between. The CDR3 protein is CASSQMTGYEQYF. For the CDR3, the DNA is TGTGCCAGCAGCCAAATGACTGGCTACGAGCAGTACTTC.

The genes are TRBV28 and TRBJ2-2; 8 bases align to TRBD1. In germline, CDR1 is MDHEN, CDR2 SYDVKM. The CDR3 length is 15 residues. The J segment lost 6 bases and the V segment lost 3 bases, leaving 6 bases of the junction unmatched. CDR3 bases: TGTGCCAGCAGTTTGGTCAGGGGGCCGGCCGGGGAGCTGTTTTTT. Translation: CASSLVRGPAGELFF.

The chain links TRBV5-4 to TRBJ1-3; 7 nucleotides agree with TRBD1. This CDR3 has 19 amino acids. V shed 4 bases, J shed 2 bases, and the junction held 18 bases outside the gene matches. Germline CDR1 reads SGHNT; CDR2 reads YYREEE (reference sequence). This CDR3 reads CASSHHPGTAKNTGNTIYF. Written as DNA, the CDR3 is TGTGCCAGCAGCCATCACCCCGGGACAGCTAAAAACACTGGAAACACCATATATTTT.

The chain is built from TRBV27 and TRBJ2-3; D is ambiguous. Trimming left V 4 bases short and J 4 bases short, with 9 bases between. Per germline, CDR1 MNHEY and CDR2 SMNVEV (reference sequence). The CDR3 loop spans 13 amino acids. Here the CDR3 DNA reads TGTGCCAGCAGTTCTTTGGCTGCAGATACGCAGTATTTT. Its translation is CASSSLAADTQYF.

The V gene is TRBV27, the J gene TRBJ2-7; 8 nucleotides match TRBD1. After removal of 5 bases from V and 4 bases from J, the junction contained 10 bases not matched to a gene. This CDR3 has 15 residues. CDR1 is MNHEY, CDR2 SMNVEV, per germline (reference sequence). The CDR3 region is CASSPRQGALYEQYF. Here the CDR3 DNA reads TGTGCCAGCAGTCCTCGCCAGGGGGCATTATACGAGCAGTACTTC.

The chain combines TRBV7-2 with TRBJ2-4; perhaps TRBD2 as D (6 bases). The CDR3 runs to 14 residues. Deletions cut 4 bases from V and 8 bases from J, with 15 bases between. The germline gives CDR1 SGHTA, CDR2 FQGNSA. The CDR3 reads CASSSSLGGDIQYF. As DNA, the CDR3 is TGTGCCAGCAGCTCTTCCCTGGGCGGGGACATTCAGTACTTC.

The V and J genes are TRBV28 and TRBJ1-2, with 8 bases aligning to TRBD1. The CDR3 has 15 amino acids. V gave up 1 base and J gave up 6 bases; unmatched junction bases: 7. CDR1 and CDR2 (germline): MDHEN, SYDVKM. In DNA form, the CDR3 reads TGTGCCAGCAGTTTATTCAGGGGGCGCTTTGATGGCTACACCTTC. It encodes CASSLFRGRFDGYTF.

The genes are TRBV29-1 and TRBJ2-5; D remains unclear. The CDR3 totals 10 residues. Germline CDR1 is SQVTM and CDR2 is ANQGSEA. The CDR3 loop reads CSFRQETQYF. Written as DNA, the CDR3 is TGCAGTTTCCGTCAAGAGACCCAGTACTTC.

The chain employs TRBV7-6 and TRBJ1-3; D is unresolved. Trimming took off 2 bases at V and 3 bases at J, with 8 bases between the two ends. Germline loops: CDR1 SGHVS, CDR2 FNYEAQ. This CDR3 is 14 amino acids long. The CDR3 loop is CASSLSPVGNTIYF. The CDR3 region has the DNA TGTGCCAGCAGCTTATCCCCTGTTGGAAACACCATATATTTT.

The gene calls are TRBV6-5 and TRBJ1-3; TRBD1 might be the D (6 bases). From germline, CDR1 is MNHEY and CDR2 SVGAGI. This CDR3 is built from 13 residues. With 8 bases removed from V and 0 bases from J, the gap between germline ends came to 8 bases. The CDR3: CASETGSGNTIYF. CDR3 DNA: TGTGCCAGCGAGACAGGCTCTGGAAACACCATATATTTT.

In its sample, this clone was seen a few times. V and J are TRBV2 and TRBJ2-1; D is possibly TRBD2 (5 bases). The CDR3 is 13 amino acids. The V gene's germline CDR1 is SNHLY and CDR2 FYNNEI. V gave up 8 bases and J gave up 0 bases, with 8 bases separating them. The CDR3 region is CASWTDSYNEQFF. The CDR3 coding sequence is TGTGCCAGCTGGACTGACTCCTACAATGAGCAGTTCTTC.

The V call is TRBV5-1, the J call TRBJ2-5; D perhaps matches TRBD2 (6 bases). The CDR3 totals 13 residues. From germline, CDR1 is SGHRS and CDR2 YFSETQ. With 8 bases removed from V and 3 bases from J, the gap between germline ends came to 14 bases. The CDR3 DNA reads as TGCGCCAGTGCCCGGGACTCCAAAGAGACCCAGTACTTC. It is translated as CASARDSKETQYF.

This chain joins TRBV10-3 and TRBJ2-7; 9 bases match TRBD2. The CDR3 runs to 16 residues. Germline V lookup: CDR1 ENHRY, CDR2 SYGVKD. Losses at the gene ends were 4 bases for V and 3 bases for J; bases not matched to a gene: 10. CDR3 loop: CAISGHRLAANYEQYF. CDR3 nucleotide sequence: TGTGCCATCAGTGGCCATAGACTAGCGGCAAACTACGAGCAGTACTTC.

The chain joins TRBV5-1 to TRBJ1-1; 9 nucleotides line up with TRBD1. Germline V CDR1 and CDR2: SGHRS, YFSETQ. The CDR3 has 15 amino acids. V was pared by 0 bases and J by 5 bases, with 5 bases of the junction left unmatched. Written as DNA, the CDR3 is TGCGCCAGCAGCTTGGCGGGACAGGGCGGAACTGAAGCTTTCTTT. Translated: CASSLAGQGGTEAFF.